The 27 T cell receptor beta chains given below trace back to one sample, sequenced in a study of T cell responses to AZD1222 COVID-19 vaccine. Generated by immunoSEQ multiplex PCR, the TCRdb table keeps only in-frame clones and is missing some. Of 40,000 or so clones listed, approximately 88% are singletons. This specimen was peripheral blood, taken 28 days after the second AZD1222 dose. The receptors derive from an adult who received the AZD1222 COVID-19 vaccine.

This chain uses TRBV5-6 with TRBJ1-5; D may be TRBD1 (6 bases). Germline V gene lookup returns CDR1 SGHDT and CDR2 YYEEEE. The CDR3 is 15 amino acids. V was cut by 4 bases and J by 3 bases, with 14 bases left in between. The CDR3 here is CASSTAGTTNQPQHF. CDR3 sequence (DNA): TGTGCCAGCAGCACCGCCGGGACAACCAATCAGCCCCAGCATTTT. Full variable domain (rest looked up from reference TRBV5-6 and TRBJ1-5): DAGVTQSPTHLIKTRGQQVTLRCSPKSGHDTVSWYQQALGQGPQFIFQYYEEEERQRGNFPDRFSGHQFPNYSSELNVNALLLGDSALYLCASSTAGTTNQPQHFGDGTRLSIL.

This clone was seen more than once but under ten times. The gene calls are TRBV5-4 and TRBJ2-3; 8 nucleotides agree with TRBD2. Germline-derived CDR1 and CDR2 are SGHNT and YYREEE (reference sequence). Unmatched junction bases numbered 10, after V lost 4 bases and J lost 0 bases. The CDR3 loop spans 17 amino acids. The CDR3 DNA reads TGTGCCAGCAGCCCATTTCAGCGGGGGCTGAGCACAGATACGCAGTATTTT. Protein product: CASSPFQRGLSTDTQYF.

This chain joins TRBV6-5 and TRBJ1-1; 8 nucleotides agree with TRBD1. Germline lookup yields CDR1 MNHEY and CDR2 SVGAGI. The ends lost 6 bases at V and 5 bases at J; junction bases unmatched: 8. The CDR3 extends over 14 amino acids. CDR3 in amino acids: CASSSTGGGTEAFF. CDR3 bases: TGTGCCAGCAGCTCAACAGGGGGTGGGACTGAAGCTTTCTTT.

V usage is TRBV5-8 and J usage is TRBJ1-1, with D possibly being TRBD1 (6 bases). The CDR3 is 13 residues long. The germline V gene has CDR1 SGHTS and CDR2 YDEGEE. V lost 2 bases and J lost 10, with 15 bases in between. The CDR3 protein is CASSFGGRVIAFF. In DNA, the CDR3 is TGTGCCAGCAGCTTTGGGGGGCGCGTGATAGCTTTCTTT.

The V and J genes are TRBV3-1 (or the pseudogene TRBV3-2) and TRBJ2-7, with TRBD1 matching 7 bases. V was clipped by 4 bases and J by 1 base; unmatched bases: 1. The CDR3 spans 13 residues. Germline V gene lookup returns CDR1 LGHDT and CDR2 YNNKEL (reference sequence). The CDR3 spells CASSRGQSYEQYF. The CDR3 DNA reads TGTGCCAGCAGCCGGGGACAGTCCTACGAGCAGTACTTC.

V and J are TRBV19 and TRBJ1-1, with D possibly being TRBD1 (6 bases). The germline V gene encodes CDR1 LNHDA and CDR2 SQIVND (reference sequence). CDR3 size: 15 residues. Trimming pared 3 bases from V and 5 bases from J, leaving 16 bases between. CDR3 in amino acids: CASSMLLQGGTEAFF. CDR3 nucleotide sequence: TGTGCCAGTAGTATGCTCCTACAGGGAGGTACTGAAGCTTTCTTT.

The chain has TRBV4-2 and TRBJ1-2, with 9 positions matching TRBD1. The CDR3 extends over 16 amino acids. Germline assignment: CDR1 LGHNA and CDR2 YNFKEQ. With V trimmed by 0 bases and J by 1 base, 3 bases remained unmatched. Here the CDR3 reads CASSQDLGQGNYGYTF. CDR3 coding DNA: TGTGCCAGCAGCCAAGATTTGGGACAGGGTAACTATGGCTACACCTTC.

The chain combines TRBV19 with TRBJ2-7, with D possibly matching TRBD2 (6 bases). Per germline, CDR1 LNHDA and CDR2 SQIVND (reference sequence). This CDR3 spans 15 amino acids. V shed 5 bases and J shed 4 bases, with 18 bases lying between them. The chain's CDR3 is CASSHPLEGRYEQYF. In nucleotides, the CDR3 is TGTGCCAGTAGTCACCCCCTGGAGGGGAGATACGAGCAGTACTTC.

The rearrangement links TRBV11-3 to TRBJ2-7; 8 bases match TRBD2. Unmatched junction bases numbered 4, after V lost 0 bases and J lost 9 bases. Germline CDR1 is SGHNT and CDR2 is YENEEA. The CDR3 totals 13 residues. CDR3 DNA sequence: TGTGCCAGCAGCTTAGACCCTACTAGCGGGCAGTACTTC. It specifies CASSLDPTSGQYF. Variable domain in full (rest from reference TRBV11-3 and TRBJ2-7): EAGVVQSPRYKIIEKKQPVAFWCNPISGHNTLYWYLQNLGQGPELLIRYENEEAVDDSQLPKDRFSAERLKGVDSTLKIQPAELGDSAVYLCASSLDPTSGQYFGPGTRLTVT.

The chain links TRBV4-2 to TRBJ1-2; tentative D call: TRBD1 (5 bases). CDR3 length: 14 residues. V lost 2 bases to trimming and J lost 7 bases, with 14 bases between them. Germline values: CDR1 LGHNA, CDR2 YNFKEQ. Here the CDR3 DNA reads TGTGCCAGCAGCCAAACTGAGGGGAGGGGTGGCTACACCTTC. Amino acid sequence: CASSQTEGRGGYTF.

The chain uses TRBV6-1 and TRBJ1-1; tentative D call: TRBD1 (5 bases). Germline lookup yields CDR1 MNHNS and CDR2 SASEGT. The CDR3 is 11 residues long. V was cut by 1 base and J by 8 bases, with 5 bases left in between. The CDR3 region is CASSEGGEAFF. CDR3 coding DNA: TGTGCCAGCAGTGAAGGGGGGGAAGCTTTCTTT.

The genes are TRBV7-9 and TRBJ1-5; TRBD1 aligns across 8 bases. The CDR3 totals 15 residues. The germline gives CDR1 SEHNR, CDR2 FQNEAQ (reference sequence). With 5 bases clipped from V and 4 bases from J, the junction kept 7 bases outside the gene matches. The CDR3 nucleotides read TGTGCCAGCAGCGTATACGGACAGGGAAATCAGCCCCAGCATTTT. This gives the protein CASSVYGQGNQPQHF.

This sequence joins TRBV21-1 and TRBJ2-5; TRBD2 reflects the table's D call only, with no check against the DNA. TRBV21-1 is an annotated pseudogene. This CDR3 has 16 amino acids. The CDR3 sequence: CASSALVVQEKETQYF. Written as DNA, the CDR3 is TGTGCCAGCAGCGCACTAGTGGTCCAGGAAAAAGAGACCCAGTACTTC.

The chain employs TRBV27 and TRBJ1-3, with unresolved D. The V gene lost 8 bases and the J gene lost 2 bases, with 13 bases spanning the gap. Germline V gives CDR1 MNHEY, CDR2 SMNVEV (reference sequence). The CDR3 extends over 14 amino acids. The CDR3 DNA is TGTGCCAGCTCCCCCTGGATGACTGGAAACACCATATATTTT. This sequence encodes CASSPWMTGNTIYF.

This sequence joins TRBV5-6 and TRBJ1-6; 9 bases fit TRBD1. Germline V lookup: CDR1 SGHDT, CDR2 YYEEEE. The junction had 12 bases not matched to a gene; V was cut back by 4 bases and J by 7 bases. The CDR3 extends over 17 amino acids. In DNA form, the CDR3 reads TGTGCCAGCAGCCCCGTTCTGGGACAGGGAGACAATTCACCCCTCCACTTT. Amino acids: CASSPVLGQGDNSPLHF. The complete variable domain, with remaining parts taken from reference TRBV5-6 and TRBJ1-6, reads DAGVTQSPTHLIKTRGQQVTLRCSPKSGHDTVSWYQQALGQGPQFIFQYYEEEERQRGNFPDRFSGHQFPNYSSELNVNALLLGDSALYLCASSPVLGQGDNSPLHFGNGTRLTVT.

V is TRBV9 and J is TRBJ2-7; the match to TRBD1 covers 9 bases. The CDR3 loop spans 14 amino acids. In germline, CDR1 is SGDLS, CDR2 YYNGEE. Trimming removed 4 bases from V and 3 bases from J; junction bases left unmatched: 5. This CDR3 reads CASSPRDRDYEQYF. The CDR3 nucleotides read TGTGCCAGCAGCCCCCGGGACAGGGACTACGAGCAGTACTTC.

The chain links TRBV9 to TRBJ1-3; 7 positions agree with TRBD1. V lost 4 bases, J lost 1 base, and 5 bases stayed unmatched. The CDR3 spans 15 residues. CDR1 and CDR2 from the germline V gene are SGDLS and YYNGEE. This CDR3 reads CASSPDRASGNTIYF. The CDR3 nucleotides are TGTGCCAGCAGCCCCGACAGGGCTTCTGGAAACACCATATATTTT. Full variable domain (remainder filled in from reference TRBV9 and TRBJ1-3): DSGVTQTPKHLITATGQRVTLRCSPRSGDLSVYWYQQSLDQGLQFLIQYYNGEERAKGNILERFSAQQFPDLHSELNLSSLELGDSALYFCASSPDRASGNTIYFGEGSWLTVV.

The V gene is TRBV5-1, the J gene TRBJ1-1, with 7 bases identical to TRBD1. The CDR3 extends over 13 amino acids. Trimming at V came to 5 bases and at J to 3 bases, leaving 4 bases not matched to a gene. Germline V gives CDR1 SGHRS, CDR2 YFSETQ. The CDR3 loop is CASRRGRDTEAFF. The CDR3 bases are TGCGCCAGCAGAAGGGGGCGAGACACTGAAGCTTTCTTT.

CDR3 sequence (DNA): TGTGCCTGGAGTTCCGACCAACCCAATCAGCCCCAGCATTTT. Amino acid sequence: CAWSSDQPNQPQHF. The rearrangement joins TRBV30 to TRBJ1-5; D is ambiguous. The CDR3 contains 14 residues. The germline gives CDR1 GTSNPN, CDR2 SVGIG (reference sequence). V lost 2 bases and J 3 bases, leaving 11 bases between the germline ends. The whole variable domain, filled in from reference TRBV30 and TRBJ1-5, reads SQTIHQWPATLVQPVGSPLSLECTVEGTSNPNLYWYRQAAGRGLQLLFYSVGIGQISSEVPQNLSASRPQDRQFILSSKKLLLSDSGFYLCAWSSDQPNQPQHFGDGTRLSIL.

The table lists this clone with a few counts. V is TRBV5-1 and J is TRBJ1-3; D is possibly TRBD1 (5 bases). CDR1 is SGHRS and CDR2 is YFSETQ in the germline V gene. The CDR3 sequence is 17 residues long. V dropped 6 bases and J dropped 0 bases, with 19 bases sitting between them. CDR3 loop: CASTPGGDVHSGNTIYF. CDR3 DNA: TGCGCCAGCACCCCGGGGGGGGACGTTCACTCTGGAAACACCATATATTTT. Full variable domain (rest looked up from reference TRBV5-1 and TRBJ1-3): KAGVTQTPRYLIKTRGQQVTLSCSPISGHRSVSWYQQTPGQGLQFLFEYFSETQRNKGNFPGRFSGRQFSNSRSEMNVSTLELGDSALYLCASTPGGDVHSGNTIYFGEGSWLTVV.

This chain uses TRBV7-9 with TRBJ2-7, with D perhaps TRBD1 (5 bases). Germline CDR1 is SEHNR and CDR2 is FQNEAQ (reference sequence). The CDR3 runs 13 residues. V lost 2 bases, J lost 9 bases, and 14 bases lay in between. This CDR3 reads CASSLPEQVSQYF. The CDR3 coding sequence is TGTGCCAGCAGCTTACCTGAACAGGTATCGCAGTACTTC. The full variable domain, with the rest looked up from reference TRBV7-9 and TRBJ2-7, is DTGVSQNPRHKITKRGQNVTFRCDPISEHNRLYWYRQTLGQGPEFLTYFQNEAQLEKSRLLSDRFSAERPKGSFSTLEIQRTEQGDSAMYLCASSLPEQVSQYFGPGTRLTVT.

This chain links TRBV19 with TRBJ1-2; D perhaps matches TRBD1 (5 bases). V was trimmed by 2 bases and J by 4 bases, leaving 11 bases between them. There are 14 residues in the CDR3. Germline V gene data show CDR1 as LNHDA and CDR2 as SQIVND (reference sequence). The CDR3 region is CASSISAGFYGYTF. CDR3 DNA: TGTGCCAGTAGTATATCGGCAGGGTTCTATGGCTACACCTTC.

J is TRBJ2-3 and V is TRBV18; D possibly uses TRBD1 or TRBD2 (6 bases each). This CDR3 spans 17 amino acids. V gave up 1 base and J gave up 1 base, with 15 bases separating them. Germline loops: CDR1 KGHSH, CDR2 LQKENI. CDR3 sequence (DNA): TGTGCCAGCTCACCACTTTGGCAGGGGACTGGCACAGATACGCAGTATTTT. This codes for CASSPLWQGTGTDTQYF. The complete variable domain, with remaining parts taken from reference TRBV18 and TRBJ2-3, reads NAGVMQNPRHLVRRRGQEARLRCSPMKGHSHVYWYRQLPEEGLKFMVYLQKENIIDESGMPKERFSAEFPKEGPSILRIQQVVRGDSAAYFCASSPLWQGTGTDTQYFGPGTRLTVL.

The CDR3, as DNA: TGTGCCAGTAGTATAATAGCGGGGCCGGGTGAGCAGTTCTTC. Translating gives CASSIIAGPGEQFF. J is TRBJ2-1 and V is TRBV19, with 8 bases fitting TRBD2. The CDR3 runs 14 residues. In germline, CDR1 is LNHDA, CDR2 SQIVND (reference sequence). The V and J ends lost 2 bases and 9 bases, in that order; junction bases with no gene match: 6.

This chain uses TRBV1 with TRBJ1-6; the D call TRBD1 from the table was never checked on the DNA. TRBV1 is annotated as a pseudogene. The CDR3 runs 17 residues. The CDR3: CTSSQGFTGNVNSPLHF. The CDR3, as DNA: TGCACCAGCAGCCAAGGTTTTACAGGGAATGTTAATTCACCCCTCCACTTT.

The rearrangement joins TRBV5-8 to TRBJ2-5, with D possibly being TRBD1 or TRBD2 (6 bases each). The V end lost 0 bases, the J end lost 4 bases, and 16 bases lay between the germline ends. There are 16 residues in the CDR3. The germline CDR1 and CDR2 sequences are SGHTS and YDEGEE. The CDR3 DNA is TGTGCCAGCAGCTTGGAAGGGTACGGGGGCGGAGAGACCCAGTACTTC. Its translation: CASSLEGYGGGETQYF.

CDR3 loop: CASSTGTSRYNSPLHF. The DNA of the CDR3 is TGTGCCAGTAGTACCGGGACATCCCGCTATAATTCACCCCTCCACTTT. The V gene is TRBV19, the J gene TRBJ1-6, with a weak D call TRBD1 (6 bases). The CDR3 length is 16 residues. The V end was cut by 4 bases, the J end by 3 bases, with 13 bases between. CDR1 is LNHDA, CDR2 SQIVND, per germline (reference sequence).